This T cell receptor (beta chain) was identified during a study of T cells in Graves' hyperthyroidism and ophthalmopathy. Hyperthyroidism of Graves' type that showed no ophthalmopathy progression within 18 months was stable. Aged 18 to 65, the patients had hyperthyroidism that was newly diagnosed and had lasted under 2 months. Broader study findings: The model identified upcoming ophthalmopathy a median around 7.1 months ahead of onset. From stable hyperthyroidism, ophthalmopathy was separated by a 13 V-J model.

Amplification yielded TCR beta CDR3 regions, with RNA transcripts as the source. The HTBI primer set was used in a first-round RT-PCR of the TCR CDR3. TCRdb used MiXCR to reprocess the multiplex PCR reads, holding one entry per CDR3 protein. Counted here are 340,000 or so distinct CDR3 sequences, roughly 20% occurring once; the ten biggest clones make up under 55%. There are a few counts of this clonotype. No antigen is known for it. Sequenced: blood. The receptor was isolated from a woman between 50 and 59 years old with Graves' hyperthyroidism.

CDR3 protein: CASSPLGDEKLFF. The CDR3 DNA sequence: TGTGCCAGCTCACCTTTGGGGGATGAAAAACTGTTTTTT. This chain connects TRBV18 to TRBJ1-4; maybe TRBD1 (5 bases). V lost 3 bases and J 6 bases, leaving 8 bases between the germline ends. The CDR3 covers 13 residues. The germline V gene encodes CDR1 KGHSH and CDR2 LQKENI.